This TCR beta chain was captured by sequencing in a study of T cells in Graves' hyperthyroidism and ophthalmopathy. A note on this clonotype: One junction end does not reproduce the germline sequence, and a read error may be involved.

Germline V gene sequence: CDR1 LGHDT, CDR2 YNNKEL (reference sequence). This CDR3 region has 13 residues. TCR beta CDR3 sequences were amplified from RNA transcripts. A first-round RT-PCR of the TCR CDR3 used the HTBI primer set. MiXCR was run by TCRdb on the multiplex PCR reads, yielding one entry per CDR3 protein. The sample holds about 500,000 distinct CDR3 sequences, roughly a sixth seen once. The material sequenced was blood. This receptor was obtained from a woman aged 18-35 years with Graves' hyperthyroidism. The chain joins TRBV3-1 to TRBJ2-5, with D perhaps matching TRBD2 (6 bases). DNA of the CDR3: TGTGCCAGCAGCCAAGAGGTCGGGAGAGTCGCCCACTTC. As protein: CASSQEVGRVAHF.